This TCR beta chain was documented in a study of cytomegalovirus exposure and HLA in healthy donors (dated by TCRdb to about 2017). With regard to the full study: In an earlier analysis of approximately 640 of the donors, 250 to 350 Gb of sequence data and 90 million to 120 million unique TCR beta sequences from 150 million to 200 million T cells were reported. A later analysis re-analyzed previously published TCR beta repertoires from 600 to 850 donors and added high-resolution HLA genotyping to study TCR occurrence patterns. Class I and class II HLA loci were covered by the typing at four-digit resolution. Donor age, sex, ethnicity and CMV serostatus were compiled together with the repertoire data. Because of strong linkage in the cohort, four or five DR-DQ haplotypes were treated as single units for association and clustering. The study used immunosequencing to profile the T cell repertoires of approximately 630 subjects and linked those repertoires to cytomegalovirus serostatus. All discovery cohort repertoires had been generated using a single sequencing platform. The study aimed to test whether cataloging public T cell receptors could reveal signatures of past pathogen exposure. An early release that covered about 640 HLA-typed donors contained approximately 320 gigabases of sequencing data and 80 million or so unique TCR sequences. The number of typed donors differed by locus: 629-630 for A, B, C, DRB1 and DQB1; approximately 520 for DQA1; 606 for DPA1; and roughly 450 for DPB1. To predict cytomegalovirus infection status, the study brought together high-throughput TCR immunosequencing, statistical association of individual TCRs with disease status, and machine learning. An earlier analysis of 587 of the donors used high-throughput TCR beta sequencing to judge whether each TCR beta V gene segment behaved as functional or pseudogenic. The later analysis used no new phenotypic data to find candidate immune exposures, relying instead on TCR beta sequences and their occurrence across donors. Among some 400 genotyped donors of the cohort, an average of approximately 200,000 unique TCR beta nucleotide sequences was sequenced per donor, of which 15% to 20% were non-productive. In addition to the first cohort of roughly 670 subjects, a separate validation cohort of under 150 different subjects was used. Genome-wide SNP genotypes for about three fifths of the roughly 670 donors were used in a later genetic analysis, which treated that subset as a discovery cohort. Among the roughly 390 genotyped donors, around 81% belonged to the genetic ancestry cluster associated with self-reported Caucasian donors.

The cohort consisted of approximately 690 healthy bone marrow donors. At the time of sampling, every cohort member was nominally healthy, though immune exposures that went unrecorded were likely present. The donor was CMV seronegative and was included in the group of a few hundred seronegative cohort members. A peripheral blood sample was provided by each donor, and peripheral blood mononuclear cells were used for TCR beta sequencing. Genomic DNA was extracted from the blood cell samples with the Qiagen DNeasy Blood Extraction Kit. Regarding this clone: This receptor's antigen is unknown. Relative to the germline gene, one junction end is altered; a read error may explain this.

Reading the germline V gene gives CDR1 SGHVS and CDR2 FNYEAQ. The CDR3 starts with the cysteine, ends with the phenylalanine, and has 18 residues. Just the 54-base CDR3 DNA is kept, in frame starting at base 1. Broader findings and caveats from the paper: In a later analysis, the rate of TCR association differed among HLA loci, with DRB1 alleles having the most associated TCRs and HLA-C alleles having the fewest. HLA typing was unavailable for some donors at each locus, so association tests used only the typed subset. The presence/absence analyses assumed that sequencing depth was roughly uniform across donors, and that assumption may not be true. In a later analysis, most CMV-associated TCR beta chains were found to appear HLA-restricted, with HLA associations seemingly driven largely by CMV exposure. Several of the top co-occurrence clusters appeared to be linked to parvovirus B19, influenza, CMV and Epstein-Barr virus, according to a later analysis. A cluster of highly shared sequence variants was judged likely to be a technical artifact of the sequencing pipeline. The only immune exposure information available for the cohort was CMV serostatus. While some public TCRs were present in many individuals, most TCR sequences turned up only very rarely across donors. An association between a missense DCLRE1C variant and V-gene and J-gene trimming of TCR beta chains was found in a later genetic analysis and replicated in an independent cohort. Some IMGT-functional V segments, including TRBV6-2 and TRBV6-3, could not be told apart with the 87-base-pair reads, so those segments were excluded. A further reported finding was that TCR beta sequences accurately predicted the HLA-A and HLA-B alleles for most subjects in the first cohort. In this cohort, only TCR beta chains were sequenced, and detectable features were limited by the absence of alpha or paired-chain data. In the study, approximately 160 TCR beta chains were listed as associated with cytomegalovirus. Three of the identified cytomegalovirus-associated TCR beta chains were confirmed in vitro to be specific for cytomegalovirus antigens. In an earlier analysis of a few hundred of the donors, most TCR beta V segments were observed in productive rearrangements about 87% or about 30% of the time, broadly matching IMGT annotations. Compared with the roughly 710-donor mean, donors in an Asian-associated ancestry cluster had fewer N-insertions in productive TCRs, according to a later genetic analysis. Cytomegalovirus status was reported to be diagnosed by the classifier with high specificity and sensitivity in both the original and validation cohorts. Strong co-occurrence of HLA alleles, especially DR and DQ, made assigning TCR associations to individual alleles difficult. Compared with equally common non-associated chains, HLA-associated TCR beta chains in a later analysis were more clonally expanded and had lower generation probabilities. Because counts were too low, seventeen rarely observed V segments, including chromosome 9 orphons, were excluded from the earlier analysis of about 500 of the donors. According to the authors, the approach could potentially be generalized to other disease states and immunological phenotypes. Correlated functional status among segregating V segments might be attributable to linkage disequilibrium, but an unknown experimental factor could not be ruled out. Specific HLA alleles were associated with 15,000 to 20,000 TCR beta sequences at a false discovery rate of 0.05 in a later analysis.

The library was obtained by the immunoSEQ multiplex PCR assay. For the multiplex PCR, a mixture combining 60 forward primers for TCR Vbeta segments and 13 reverse primers for TCR Jbeta segments was used. Amplification of the CDR3 region of rearranged TCR beta genes was performed with a multiplex PCR assay on genomic DNA. The Illumina HiSeq System was used to sequence the amplified TCR beta libraries as 87-base-pair reads. In the authors' own workflow: A later analysis tallied approximately 87 million unique TCR beta chains across the 666 repertoires, and approximately 12 million of those chains were shared by two or more donors. Raw reads were error-corrected and collapsed into unique sequences with a nearest-neighbor algorithm that merged closely related sequences to remove PCR and sequencing errors. CDR3 sequences were aligned to IMGT reference sequences to assign V, D and J gene segments. Each retained sequence needed at least a six-nucleotide match to both a V gene segment and a J gene segment. Rearrangements were called productive when the CDR3 lacked stop codons and stayed in frame with V and J; all others were non-productive. CDR3 was defined according to IMGT convention as the region running from the second conserved V-encoded cysteine to the conserved J-encoded phenylalanine. Sequences without an unambiguous match to a single V gene segment were excluded from the earlier analysis of several hundred of the donors. An earlier analysis of 587 of the donors called V segments functional above 56.7% productive rearrangements and segregating when the between-donor standard deviation exceeded 5%. A statistical classification framework was built to diagnose cytomegalovirus status from the catalog of TCR beta chain sequences. V and J gene assignment, in a later analysis, came from comparing TCR nucleotide sequences with IMGT/GENE-DB human TR gene sequences. In a later analysis, CDR3 sequences and most-parsimonious VDJ recombination scenarios were assigned using the TCRdist pipeline. In a later analysis, each TCR beta chain was defined by its CDR3 amino acid sequence together with its V-gene family, and reads lacking a unique V-gene family were excluded. In a later analysis, several hundred highly shared, low-generation-probability nucleotide sequences were removed to address suspected cross-contamination and a sequencing artifact. In a later analysis, a clonal expansion index for each public chain was calculated from normalized within-repertoire ranks of inferred template counts. A later analysis computed generation probabilities with a VDJ recombination model fitted to out-of-frame rearrangements, and checked the results against IGoR. A later analysis scored TCR-TCR, TCR-HLA and TCR-CMV co-occurrence with hypergeometric tests, applying a repertoire-size bias correction to TCR pairs. In a later analysis, false discovery rates were estimated by permuting HLA or CMV assignments 20 times. In a later analysis, co-occurring TCRs were grouped with DBSCAN, and TCRdist sequence similarity was added when clustering was performed within HLA-allele-positive subsets. Repertoires with fewer than 30,000 or more than 120,000 public chains, plus five repertoires with anomalous nucleotide sharing, were excluded from co-occurrence clustering. This is the immuneACCESS table as TCRdb keeps it, with only in-frame sequences that have V and J called. A part of the clones is gone; compared with another copy, unresolved V genes explain less than half, and the rest is unexplained. V and J calls plus clone size are reproduced from that table; the DNA served to infer D and trimming. The sample data list 87,000 or so clones, and approximately 64% of these were observed just once. Roughly 3.2% of the sample belongs to the ten largest clones.

Specimen: PBMCs. The chain links TRBV7-6 with TRBJ2-1, with 11 bases aligning to TRBD2. This sequence was found in a man aged 60-69 years in good health and CMV-seronegative. Here is the DNA: TGTGCCAGCAGCTTTGTTTCTAGCGGGAGGAGGGTCGGCAATGAGCAGCTCTTC. Its translation is CASSFVSSGRRVGNEQLF. The CDR3 plus the reference TRBV7-6 and TRBJ2-1 genes for the other parts give the full variable domain: GAGVSQSPRYKVTKRGQDVALRCDPISGHVSLYWYRQALGQGPEFLTYFNYEAQQDKSGLPNDRFSAERPEGSISTLTIQRTEQRDSAMYRCASSFVSSGRRVGNEQLFGPGTRLTVL.